The rows below give T cell receptor beta chains drawn from one sample of a study of cytomegalovirus exposure and HLA in healthy donors. The protocol was immunoSEQ multiplex PCR, while the TCRdb copy is restricted to in-frame clones and leaves out a portion. The table records some 68,000 clones, about 94% of them present only once. The specimen was PBMCs. These receptors all come from a man aged 18 to 30 in good health and CMV-seropositive. The CDR3 runs from the conserved cysteine through the conserved F or W. The D gene is left open where the match is weak. Size is stated for part of the rows, as once, few or many counts, or as a class when the clone is expanded.

v_gene	d_gene	j_gene	abundance	len	CDR3aa	CDR3nt
TRBV18	TRBD1	TRBJ2-7	-	14	CASRQDRSSYEQYF	TGTGCCAGCCGACAGGACAGGTCATCCTACGAGCAGTACTTC
TRBV5-1	TRBD1	TRBJ2-7	-	12	CASRQDRAEQYF	TGCGCCAGCAGACAGGACAGGGCCGAGCAGTACTTC
TRBV28	TRBD1	TRBJ2-7	-	15	CASSDRTGGSYEQYF	TGTGCCAGCAGTGACAGGACAGGGGGATCCTACGAGCAGTACTTC
TRBV9	TRBD1	TRBJ1-6	-	14	CASSSRQGNSPLHF	TGTGCCAGCAGCTCCCGACAGGGTAATTCACCCCTCCACTTT
TRBV19	-	TRBJ1-4	once	14	CASSVGGSNEKLFF	TGTGCCAGTAGTGTCGGAGGTTCCAATGAAAAACTGTTTTTT
TRBV6-5	TRBD1	TRBJ1-2	-	15	CASSPGTGPLYGYTF	TGTGCCAGCAGCCCGGGGACAGGGCCCCTATATGGCTACACCTTC
TRBV7-2	-	TRBJ2-5	-	13	CASSFNRQETQYF	TGTGCCAGCAGCTTTAATCGGCAAGAGACCCAGTACTTC
TRBV28	TRBD1	TRBJ1-2	-	17	CASSFLLWTGEDYGYTF	TGTGCCAGCAGTTTCCTGCTATGGACAGGTGAAGACTATGGCTACACCTTC
TRBV5-6	TRBD1	TRBJ2-2	-	15	CASSLGTAYSGELFF	TGTGCCAGCAGCCTCGGGACAGCCTATTCCGGGGAGCTGTTTTTT
TRBV5-1	TRBD1	TRBJ2-7	-	16	CASSFGVGTGPFEQYF	TGCGCCAGCAGTTTCGGTGTAGGGACAGGGCCGTTCGAGCAGTACTTC
TRBV27	TRBD1	TRBJ2-5	once	15	CASRSPGTAPETQYF	TGTGCCAGCAGGTCTCCCGGGACAGCGCCTGAGACCCAGTACTTC
TRBV2	-	TRBJ2-1	-	11	CASSDLADPFF	TGTGCCAGCAGTGATTTAGCGGATCCCTTCTTC
TRBV5-1	-	TRBJ1-1	-	15	CASSATGITNTEAFF	TGCGCCAGCAGCGCTACAGGGATAACGAACACTGAAGCTTTCTTT
TRBV10-2	-	TRBJ2-2	-	19	CASRSTIVYSRENTGELFF	TGCGCCAGCCGATCAACAATTGTGTACTCTAGAGAGAATACCGGGGAGCTGTTTTTT
TRBV11-2	-	TRBJ2-1	-	17	CASSLGLRRGTHNEQFF	TGTGCCAGCAGCTTAGGACTTCGGCGGGGAACACACAATGAGCAGTTCTTC
TRBV9	-	TRBJ1-4	-	16	CASSKQGYPTNEKLFF	TGTGCCAGCAGCAAACAGGGTTATCCAACTAATGAAAAACTGTTTTTT
TRBV7-2	-	TRBJ1-5	once	15	CASSLAITSGQPQHF	TGTGCCAGCAGCTTAGCGATTACTAGCGGTCAGCCCCAGCATTTT
TRBV6-6	-	TRBJ2-2	-	15	CASSYPPGDPGELFF	TGTGCCAGCAGTTACCCACCAGGGGATCCCGGGGAGCTGTTTTTT
TRBV15	TRBD2	TRBJ2-1	-	14	CATSLRLADDEQFF	TGTGCCACCAGCTTACGACTAGCGGACGATGAGCAGTTCTTC
TRBV6-5	TRBD1	TRBJ1-5	-	14	CASSPGQGYQPQHF	TGTGCCAGCAGCCCCGGACAGGGATATCAGCCCCAGCATTTT
TRBV27	TRBD1	TRBJ2-7	-	14	CASSFWDRAYEQYF	TGTGCCAGCAGTTTCTGGGACAGAGCCTACGAGCAGTACTTC
TRBV19	TRBD2	TRBJ2-5	-	13	CASSIEGGETQYF	TGTGCCAGTAGTATAGAGGGAGGGGAGACCCAGTACTTC
TRBV27	TRBD1	TRBJ2-7	-	15	CASSSIGQGNYEQYF	TGTGCCAGCAGTTCAATCGGACAGGGGAACTACGAGCAGTACTTC
TRBV27	-	TRBJ2-7	-	15	CASSPSPGRPYEQYF	TGTGCCAGTAGTCCCTCCCCAGGGAGGCCCTACGAGCAGTACTTC
TRBV9	TRBD1	TRBJ1-4	-	14	CASSEAQGYEKLFF	TGTGCCAGCAGCGAGGCACAGGGGTATGAAAAACTGTTTTTT
TRBV10-3	TRBD1	TRBJ1-2	-	15	CAIKGDRDRIYGYTF	TGTGCCATCAAGGGTGATCGGGACAGGATATATGGCTACACCTTC
TRBV10-3	TRBD1	TRBJ2-7	-	17	CAIPGVPTGQLNYEQYF	TGTGCCATCCCTGGCGTGCCGACGGGACAGCTAAATTACGAGCAGTACTTC
TRBV19	TRBD1	TRBJ1-2	-	15	CASTRAGQGNYGYTF	TGTGCCAGTACGAGGGCTGGACAGGGAAACTATGGCTACACCTTC
TRBV19	-	TRBJ1-5	-	13	CASSIGPYQPQHF	TGTGCCAGTAGTATAGGGCCCTATCAGCCCCAGCATTTT
TRBV19	-	TRBJ1-3	-	15	CASIPDPRSGNTIYF	TGTGCCAGTATTCCGGATCCCAGGTCGGGAAACACCATATATTTT
TRBV10-3	TRBD1	TRBJ2-3	-	15	CAISQTGSRRDTQYF	TGTGCCATCAGCCAGACAGGGAGCCGCCGGGATACGCAGTATTTT
TRBV6-4	-	TRBJ2-1	once	15	CASRVDRLSHNEQFF	TGTGCCAGCAGAGTCGACAGGTTATCCCACAATGAGCAGTTCTTC
TRBV27	TRBD1	TRBJ1-6	-	15	CASSPLGTGDSPLHF	TGTGCCAGCAGTCCACTCGGGACAGGGGATTCACCCCTCCACTTT
TRBV29-1	TRBD1	TRBJ2-5	-	12	CSVAGTEETQYF	TGCAGCGTTGCGGGGACAGAAGAGACCCAGTACTTC
TRBV27	-	TRBJ1-1	-	14	CASSWGQSNTEAFF	TGTGCCAGCAGTTGGGGACAATCGAACACTGAAGCTTTCTTT
TRBV18	-	TRBJ1-5	-	14	CASSRGRSNQPQHF	TGTGCCAGCTCACGAGGGAGGAGCAATCAGCCCCAGCATTTT
TRBV5-8	-	TRBJ2-2	once	14	CASSFLGSTGELFF	TGTGCCAGCAGCTTTTTGGGGAGCACCGGGGAGCTGTTTTTT
TRBV6-4	TRBD1	TRBJ2-3	-	18	CASSDAPSPGQGSDTQYF	TGTGCCAGCAGTGACGCACCGAGTCCGGGACAGGGGTCAGATACGCAGTATTTT
TRBV5-1	TRBD1	TRBJ1-1	-	15	CASSQTGKGATEAFF	TGCGCCAGCAGCCAAACAGGGAAGGGGGCCACTGAAGCTTTCTTT
TRBV2	TRBD1	TRBJ1-4	-	14	CASSGDRGREKLFF	TGTGCCAGCAGCGGGGACAGGGGGCGTGAAAAACTGTTTTTT
TRBV11-2	-	TRBJ2-3	-	13	CASRRVSTDTQYF	TGTGCCAGCAGAAGAGTTAGCACAGATACGCAGTATTTT
TRBV19	TRBD2	TRBJ2-3	-	14	CASRGREGADTQYF	TGTGCCAGTAGAGGGCGGGAGGGCGCAGATACGCAGTATTTT
TRBV5-1	TRBD1	TRBJ2-3	-	14	CASTRDRPPDTQYF	TGCGCCAGCACCCGGGACAGGCCCCCCGATACGCAGTATTTT
TRBV9	-	TRBJ2-4	-	14	CASSVTSTENIQYF	TGTGCCAGCAGCGTAACCTCGACAGAAAACATTCAGTACTTC
TRBV5-1	TRBD2	TRBJ2-7	-	15	CASSFSGSGINEQYF	TGCGCCAGCAGCTTCTCGGGAAGCGGGATAAACGAGCAGTACTTC
TRBV7-2	TRBD2	TRBJ2-5	few	16	CASSSGITSGLETQYF	TGTGCCAGCAGTTCAGGGATAACTAGCGGTTTAGAGACCCAGTACTTC
TRBV9	-	TRBJ2-4	-	13	CASSVGDKSIQYF	TGTGCCAGCAGCGTAGGGGACAAAAGCATTCAGTACTTC
TRBV5-4	TRBD1	TRBJ2-7	-	16	CASSPGGGQGAHEQYF	TGTGCCAGCAGCCCGGGGGGGGGACAGGGGGCCCACGAGCAGTACTTC
TRBV28	TRBD2	TRBJ2-7	-	15	CASSIGTSGMYEQYF	TGTGCCAGCAGTATAGGGACTAGCGGGATGTACGAGCAGTACTTC
TRBV30	-	TRBJ2-1	-	12	CAWMLAGNEQFF	TGTGCCTGGATGTTGGCAGGCAATGAGCAGTTCTTC
TRBV7-2	TRBD2	TRBJ2-3	-	13	CASKRGGLDTQYF	TGTGCCAGCAAGCGGGGGGGCCTAGATACGCAGTATTTT
TRBV6-5	-	TRBJ2-1	-	12	CASSNRYNEQFF	TGTGCCAGCAGTAATCGTTACAATGAGCAGTTCTTC
TRBV9	TRBD1	TRBJ2-2	-	23	CASSVAGAKMTGGTFANTGELFF	TGTGCCAGCAGCGTAGCGGGGGCCAAGATGACAGGGGGAACTTTCGCGAACACCGGGGAGCTGTTTTTT